This T cell receptor (beta chain) was found in a study of spatial heterogeneity in lung cancer. About the study: Detection of beta-chain sequences consistently exceeded that of alpha-chain sequences. The study observed each unique TCR and UMI combination more than ten times on average in raw reads. General study points: Relative to follow-up, resection was when ubiquitous expanded tumor TCRs appeared more in blood.

The ends were cut back, 5 bases at V and 1 base at J, with 14 bases in the middle. The CDR3 spans 15 residues. In germline, CDR1 is MNHEY, CDR2 SVGAGI. Each CDR3 protein gets one entry after TCRdb re-called the 5' RACE reads with MiXCR. The table includes around 75,000 distinct CDR3 sequences, approximately 12% detected once. This sample's time point: sample taken at primary tumor resection. Extraction of whole RNA from tumor, nontumor lung or frozen PBMC preceded unsorted sequencing. The donors comprised around 72 untreated early-stage non-small cell lung cancer patients. On this clonotype itself: Its specificity is unknown.

This rearrangement joins TRBV6-5 to TRBJ1-1; tentative D call: TRBD1 (5 bases). The source is a male donor with early-stage non-small cell lung cancer. Specimen: PBMCs, collected at surgery. The CDR3, as DNA: TGTGCCAGCAGTACAACACTTGGACAGAACACTGAAGCTTTCTTT. This sequence encodes CASSTTLGQNTEAFF.